This T cell receptor beta chain was sequenced in a study of technical replicates of blood from a handful of donors. Only in-frame clones appear in the TCRdb table, and some are missing; sequencing was by immunoSEQ multiplex PCR. Seen here are about 91,000 clones, around 92% observed once, and the top ten hold 0.2% to 0.3%. The CDR3 is 19 residues long. V lost 4 bases to trimming and J lost 0 bases; unmatched junction nucleotides: 12. Germline assignment: CDR1 SGHAT and CDR2 FQNNGV. Sample: T cells isolated from PBMCs. V is TRBV11-2 and J is TRBJ2-6; 7 nucleotides agree with TRBD1. The source of this sequence is a human donor in good health. CDR3 protein: CASSYQSSGTASGANVLTF. The CDR3 DNA sequence: TGTGCCAGCAGCTACCAATCTTCCGGGACAGCCTCTGGGGCCAACGTCCTGACTTTC.